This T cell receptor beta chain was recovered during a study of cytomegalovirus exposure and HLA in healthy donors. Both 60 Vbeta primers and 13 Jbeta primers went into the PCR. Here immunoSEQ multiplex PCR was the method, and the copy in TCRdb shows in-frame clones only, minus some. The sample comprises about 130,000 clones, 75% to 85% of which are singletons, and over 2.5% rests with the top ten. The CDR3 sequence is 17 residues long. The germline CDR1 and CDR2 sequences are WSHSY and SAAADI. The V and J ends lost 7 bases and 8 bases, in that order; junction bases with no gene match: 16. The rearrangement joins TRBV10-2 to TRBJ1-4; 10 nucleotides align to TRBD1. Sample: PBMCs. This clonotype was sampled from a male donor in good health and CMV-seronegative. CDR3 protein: CASTGPNMTGGSEKLFF. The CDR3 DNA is TGCGCCAGCACCGGCCCTAATATGACAGGGGGCAGCGAAAAACTGTTTTTT.